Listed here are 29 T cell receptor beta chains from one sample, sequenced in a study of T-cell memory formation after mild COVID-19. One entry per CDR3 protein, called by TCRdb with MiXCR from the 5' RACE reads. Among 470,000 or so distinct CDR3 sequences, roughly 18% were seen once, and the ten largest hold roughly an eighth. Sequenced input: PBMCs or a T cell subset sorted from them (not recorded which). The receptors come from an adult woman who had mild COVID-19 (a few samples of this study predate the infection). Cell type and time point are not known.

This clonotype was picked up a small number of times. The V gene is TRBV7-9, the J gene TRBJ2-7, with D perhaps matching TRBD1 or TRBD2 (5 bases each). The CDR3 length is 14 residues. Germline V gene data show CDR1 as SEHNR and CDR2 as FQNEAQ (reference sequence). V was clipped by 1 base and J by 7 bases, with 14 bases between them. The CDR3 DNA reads TGTGCCAGCAGCTTAGATGGGGGACGACTGGAGCAGTACTTC. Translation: CASSLDGGRLEQYF.

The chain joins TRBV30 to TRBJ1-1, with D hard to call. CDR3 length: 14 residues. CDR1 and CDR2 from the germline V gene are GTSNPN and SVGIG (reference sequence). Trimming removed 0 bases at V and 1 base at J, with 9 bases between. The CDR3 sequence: CAWSVLNGNTEAFF. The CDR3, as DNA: TGTGCCTGGAGTGTACTTAACGGGAACACTGAAGCTTTCTTT.

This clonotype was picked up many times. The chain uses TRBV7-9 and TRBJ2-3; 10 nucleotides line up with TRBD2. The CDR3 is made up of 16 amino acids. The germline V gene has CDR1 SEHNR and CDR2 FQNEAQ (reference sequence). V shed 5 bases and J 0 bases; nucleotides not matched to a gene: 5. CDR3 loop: CASSLPTSGSTDTQYF. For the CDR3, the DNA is TGTGCCAGCAGCCTACCGACTAGCGGGAGCACAGATACGCAGTATTTT.

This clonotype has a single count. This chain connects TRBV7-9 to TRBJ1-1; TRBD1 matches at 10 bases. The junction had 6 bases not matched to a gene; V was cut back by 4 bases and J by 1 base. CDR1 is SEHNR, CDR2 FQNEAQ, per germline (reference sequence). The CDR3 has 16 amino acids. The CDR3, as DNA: TGTGCCAGCAGCTCTCGGACAGGGGGGACGAACACTGAAGCTTTCTTT. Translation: CASSSRTGGTNTEAFF.

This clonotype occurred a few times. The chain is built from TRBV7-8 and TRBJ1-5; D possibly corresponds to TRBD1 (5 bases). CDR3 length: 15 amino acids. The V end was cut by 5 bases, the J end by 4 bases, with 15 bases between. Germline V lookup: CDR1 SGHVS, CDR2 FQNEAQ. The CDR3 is CASSVDSVGNQPQHF. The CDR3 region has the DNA TGTGCCAGCAGCGTTGACAGCGTCGGAAATCAGCCCCAGCATTTT.

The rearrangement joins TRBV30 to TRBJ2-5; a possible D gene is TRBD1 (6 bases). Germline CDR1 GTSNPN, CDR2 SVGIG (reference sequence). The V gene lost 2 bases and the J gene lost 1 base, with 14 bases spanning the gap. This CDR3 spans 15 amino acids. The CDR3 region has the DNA TGTGCCTGGAGTAGCCAGACAGGACCCCAAGAGACCCAGTACTTC. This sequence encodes CAWSSQTGPQETQYF.

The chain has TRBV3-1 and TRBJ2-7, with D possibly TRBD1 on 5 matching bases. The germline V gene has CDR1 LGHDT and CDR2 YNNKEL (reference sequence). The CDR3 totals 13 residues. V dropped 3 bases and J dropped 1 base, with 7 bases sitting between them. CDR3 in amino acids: CASSHQGSYEQYF. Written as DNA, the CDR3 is TGTGCCAGCAGCCACCAGGGTTCCTACGAGCAGTACTTC.

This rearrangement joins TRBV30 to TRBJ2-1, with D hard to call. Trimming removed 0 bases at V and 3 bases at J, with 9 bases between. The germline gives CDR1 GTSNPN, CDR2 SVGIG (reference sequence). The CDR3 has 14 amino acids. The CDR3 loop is CAWSVLGIYNEQFF. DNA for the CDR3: TGTGCCTGGAGTGTACTGGGTATCTACAATGAGCAGTTCTTC. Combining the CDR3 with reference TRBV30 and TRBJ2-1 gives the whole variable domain SQTIHQWPATLVQPVGSPLSLECTVEGTSNPNLYWYRQAAGRGLQLLFYSVGIGQISSEVPQNLSASRPQDRQFILSSKKLLLSDSGFYLCAWSVLGIYNEQFFGPGTRLTVL.

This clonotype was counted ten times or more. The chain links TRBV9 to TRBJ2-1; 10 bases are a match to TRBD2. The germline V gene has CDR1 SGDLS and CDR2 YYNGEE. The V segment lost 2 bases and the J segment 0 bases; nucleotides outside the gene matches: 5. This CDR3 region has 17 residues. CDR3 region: CASSVFSGGSSYNEQFF. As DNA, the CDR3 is TGTGCCAGCAGCGTGTTTAGCGGGGGGAGCTCCTACAATGAGCAGTTCTTC.

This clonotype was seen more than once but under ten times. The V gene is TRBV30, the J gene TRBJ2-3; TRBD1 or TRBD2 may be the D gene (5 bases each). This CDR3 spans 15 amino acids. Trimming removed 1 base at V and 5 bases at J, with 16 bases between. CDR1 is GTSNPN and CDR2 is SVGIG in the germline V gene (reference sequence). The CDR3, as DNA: TGTGCCTGGAGTGGAAGCTTGGGGGTCGGAGATACGCAGTATTTT. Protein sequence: CAWSGSLGVGDTQYF. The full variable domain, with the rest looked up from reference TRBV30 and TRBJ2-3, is SQTIHQWPATLVQPVGSPLSLECTVEGTSNPNLYWYRQAAGRGLQLLFYSVGIGQISSEVPQNLSASRPQDRQFILSSKKLLLSDSGFYLCAWSGSLGVGDTQYFGPGTRLTVL.

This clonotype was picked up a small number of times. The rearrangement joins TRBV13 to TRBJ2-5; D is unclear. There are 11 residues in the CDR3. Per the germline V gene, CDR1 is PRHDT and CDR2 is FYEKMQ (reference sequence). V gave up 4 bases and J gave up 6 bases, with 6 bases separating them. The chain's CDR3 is CASSSHQTQYF. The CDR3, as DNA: TGTGCCAGCAGCTCCCATCAGACCCAGTACTTC.

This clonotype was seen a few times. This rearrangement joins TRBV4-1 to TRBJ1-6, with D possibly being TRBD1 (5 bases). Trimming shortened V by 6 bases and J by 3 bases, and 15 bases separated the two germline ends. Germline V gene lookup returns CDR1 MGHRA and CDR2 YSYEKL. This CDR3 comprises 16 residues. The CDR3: CASRQEILGYNSPLHF. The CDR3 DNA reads TGCGCCAGCAGACAGGAGATTTTGGGCTATAATTCACCCCTCCACTTT.

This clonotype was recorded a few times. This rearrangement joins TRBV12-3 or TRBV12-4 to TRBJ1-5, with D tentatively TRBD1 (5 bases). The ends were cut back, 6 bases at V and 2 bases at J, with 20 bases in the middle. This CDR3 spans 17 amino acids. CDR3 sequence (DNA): TGTGCCAGCAGCACAGGTGAGGGGCGACGGCGCAATCAGCCCCAGCATTTT. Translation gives CASSTGEGRRRNQPQHF.

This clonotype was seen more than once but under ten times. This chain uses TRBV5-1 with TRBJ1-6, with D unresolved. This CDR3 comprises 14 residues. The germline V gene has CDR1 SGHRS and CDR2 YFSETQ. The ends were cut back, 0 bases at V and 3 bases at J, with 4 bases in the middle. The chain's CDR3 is CASSLDFYNSPLHF. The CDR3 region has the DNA TGCGCCAGCAGCTTGGACTTCTATAATTCACCCCTCCACTTT.

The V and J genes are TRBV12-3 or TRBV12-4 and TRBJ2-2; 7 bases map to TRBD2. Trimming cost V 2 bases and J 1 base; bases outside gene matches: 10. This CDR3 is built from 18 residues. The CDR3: CASSLMSTPSGNTGELFF. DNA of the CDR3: TGTGCCAGCAGTTTAATGTCAACGCCTAGCGGGAACACCGGGGAGCTGTTTTTT.

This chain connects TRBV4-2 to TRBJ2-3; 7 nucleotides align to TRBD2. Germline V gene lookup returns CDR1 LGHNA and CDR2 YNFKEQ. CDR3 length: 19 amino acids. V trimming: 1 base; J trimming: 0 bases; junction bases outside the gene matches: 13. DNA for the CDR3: TGTGCCAGCAGCCAAGGATTCCGAGTGGCGGGGGATAGCACAGATACGCAGTATTTT. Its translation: CASSQGFRVAGDSTDTQYF.

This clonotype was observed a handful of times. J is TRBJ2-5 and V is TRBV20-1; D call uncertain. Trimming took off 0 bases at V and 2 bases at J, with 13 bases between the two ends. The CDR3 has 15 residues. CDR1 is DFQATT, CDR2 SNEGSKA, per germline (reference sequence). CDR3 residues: CSARDWLKRQETQYF. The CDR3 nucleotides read TGCAGTGCTAGAGATTGGCTCAAGAGACAAGAGACCCAGTACTTC.

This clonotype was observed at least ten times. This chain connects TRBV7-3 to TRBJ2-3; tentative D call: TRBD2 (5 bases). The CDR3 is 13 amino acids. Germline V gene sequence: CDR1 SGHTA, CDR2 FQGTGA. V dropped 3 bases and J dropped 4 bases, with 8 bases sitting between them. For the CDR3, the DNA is TGTGCCAGCAGCTTCGGACTGGCAGATACGCAGTATTTT. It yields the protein CASSFGLADTQYF.

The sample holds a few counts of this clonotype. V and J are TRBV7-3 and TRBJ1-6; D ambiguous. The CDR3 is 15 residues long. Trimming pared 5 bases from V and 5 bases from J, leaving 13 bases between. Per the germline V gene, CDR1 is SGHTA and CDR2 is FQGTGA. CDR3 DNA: TGTGCCAGCAGCCCGCTCCAATCTGATAATTCACCCCTCCACTTT. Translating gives CASSPLQSDNSPLHF.

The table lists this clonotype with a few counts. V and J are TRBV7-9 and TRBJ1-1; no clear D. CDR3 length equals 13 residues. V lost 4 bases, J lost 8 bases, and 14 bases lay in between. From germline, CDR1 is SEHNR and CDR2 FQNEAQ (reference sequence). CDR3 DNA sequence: TGTGCCAGCAGCTCCCTGGTGGGCAACGAAGCTTTCTTT. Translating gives CASSSLVGNEAFF. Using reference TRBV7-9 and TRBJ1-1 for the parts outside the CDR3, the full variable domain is DTGVSQNPRHKITKRGQNVTFRCDPISEHNRLYWYRQTLGQGPEFLTYFQNEAQLEKSRLLSDRFSAERPKGSFSTLEIQRTEQGDSAMYLCASSSLVGNEAFFGQGTRLTVV.

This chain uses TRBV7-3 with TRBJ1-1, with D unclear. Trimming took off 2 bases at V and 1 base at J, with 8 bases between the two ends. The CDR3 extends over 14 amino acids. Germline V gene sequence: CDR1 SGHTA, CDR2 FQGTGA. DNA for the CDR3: TGTGCCAGCAGCTTATATCCGGGGAACACTGAAGCTTTCTTT. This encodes CASSLYPGNTEAFF.

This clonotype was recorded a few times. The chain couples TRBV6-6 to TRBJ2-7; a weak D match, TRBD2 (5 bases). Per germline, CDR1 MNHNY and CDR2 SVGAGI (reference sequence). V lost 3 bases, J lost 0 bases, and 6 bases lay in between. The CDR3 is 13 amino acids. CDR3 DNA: TGTGCCAGCAGTTATGAGGGCTCCTACGAGCAGTACTTC. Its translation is CASSYEGSYEQYF.

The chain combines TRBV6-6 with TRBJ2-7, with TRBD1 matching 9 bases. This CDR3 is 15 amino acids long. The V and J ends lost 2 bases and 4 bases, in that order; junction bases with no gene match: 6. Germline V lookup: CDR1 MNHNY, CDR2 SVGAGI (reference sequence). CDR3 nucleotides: TGTGCCAGCAGTTACCGGGACAGGGTTTATTACGAGCAGTACTTC. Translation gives CASSYRDRVYYEQYF.

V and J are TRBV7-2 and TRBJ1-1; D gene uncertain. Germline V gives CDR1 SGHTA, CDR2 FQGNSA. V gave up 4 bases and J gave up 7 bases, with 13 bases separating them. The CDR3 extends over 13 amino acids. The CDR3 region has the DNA TGTGCCAGCAGCTCCCTCCCTCTCCTTGAAGCTTTCTTT. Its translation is CASSSLPLLEAFF.

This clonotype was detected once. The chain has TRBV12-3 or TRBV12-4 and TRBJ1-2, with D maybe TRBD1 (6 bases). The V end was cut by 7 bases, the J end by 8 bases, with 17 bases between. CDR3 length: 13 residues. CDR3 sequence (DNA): TGTGCCAGCATCGACTTGACAGGCAACGGCTACACCTTC. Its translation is CASIDLTGNGYTF.

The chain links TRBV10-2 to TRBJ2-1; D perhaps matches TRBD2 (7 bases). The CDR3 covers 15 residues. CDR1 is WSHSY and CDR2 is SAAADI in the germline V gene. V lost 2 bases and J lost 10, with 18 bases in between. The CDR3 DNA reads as TGCGCCAGCAGTGAGGAGGGGGGGCCTCTCGCCGAGCAGTTCTTC. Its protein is CASSEEGGPLAEQFF.

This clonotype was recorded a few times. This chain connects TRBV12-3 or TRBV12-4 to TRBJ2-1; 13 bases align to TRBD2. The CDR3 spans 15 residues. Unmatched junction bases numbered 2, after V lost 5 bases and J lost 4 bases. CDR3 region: CASSTSGGGYNEQFF. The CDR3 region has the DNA TGTGCCAGCAGTACTAGCGGGGGGGGATACAATGAGCAGTTCTTC.

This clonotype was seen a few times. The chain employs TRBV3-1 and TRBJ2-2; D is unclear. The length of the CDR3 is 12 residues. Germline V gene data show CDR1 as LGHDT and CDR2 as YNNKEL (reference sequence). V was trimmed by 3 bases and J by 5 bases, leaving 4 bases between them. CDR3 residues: CASSQGTGELFF. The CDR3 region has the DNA TGTGCCAGCAGCCAGGGAACCGGGGAGCTGTTTTTT.

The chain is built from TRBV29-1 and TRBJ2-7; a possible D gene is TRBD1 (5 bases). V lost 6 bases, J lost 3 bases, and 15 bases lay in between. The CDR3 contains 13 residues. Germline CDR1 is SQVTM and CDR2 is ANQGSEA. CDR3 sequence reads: CSVLTPGFYEQYF. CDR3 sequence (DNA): TGCAGCGTGCTAACACCAGGGTTCTACGAGCAGTACTTC.